This T cell receptor (beta chain) was captured in a study of T cell responses to AZD1222 COVID-19 vaccine. Notes on the study in general: Within unmutated variant regions lay the reported targets of nearly half of spike-specific TCRs. Breadth and depth of Spike-specific TCRs rose after two AZD1222 doses. Spike as a whole was targeted by vaccine-associated CD4 TCRs, dominant at 160-218 and 743-854.

On this clone itself: The target antigen is unknown.

The CDR3 contains 14 residues. J gave up 5 bases and V 0 bases, and 4 bases lay outside the gene matches. From germline, CDR1 is SGHRS and CDR2 YFSETQ. Only in-frame clones appear in the TCRdb table, and some are missing; sequencing was by immunoSEQ multiplex PCR. Of 98,000 or so clones in the sample, approximately 88% were seen once. The material sequenced was peripheral blood, taken on day 0 of AZD1222 vaccination. This sequence joins TRBV5-1 and TRBJ2-7; 8 bases are a match to TRBD2. The origin of this receptor is an adult in good health. DNA for the CDR3: TGCGCCAGCAGCTTGGTAGCGGGAAAAAACGAGCAGTACTTC. Translation: CASSLVAGKNEQYF.